What follows are 24 T cell receptor beta chains derived from one specimen sequenced in a study of PD-1 blockade in mismatch repair-deficient tumors. Measured with immunoSEQ multiplex PCR; TCRdb has only the in-frame clones, and not every one. The table lists 70,000 to 95,000 clones, approximately 80% of them singletons. The sample here was peripheral blood, taken 44 weeks after starting pembrolizumab. All receptors come from an adult with mismatch repair-deficient cancer.

The chain employs TRBV2 and TRBJ2-5; D may be TRBD1 (5 bases). The J call could be wrong; TRBJ2-7 is a better fit for the DNA end. The CDR3 runs to 14 residues. Germline CDR1 is SNHLY and CDR2 is FYNNEI. The CDR3 spells CASKPETASYEQYF. CDR3 DNA: TGTGCCAGCAAGCCCGAGACAGCCTCCTACGAGCAGTACTTC.

The rearrangement links TRBV5-4 to TRBJ2-7; either TRBD1 or TRBD2 may supply D (5 bases each). Trimming shortened V by 3 bases and J by 0 bases, and 16 bases separated the two germline ends. The CDR3 totals 16 residues. Germline V gene data show CDR1 as SGHNT and CDR2 as YYREEE (reference sequence). The DNA for the CDR3 is TGTGCCAGCAGCTCTGAGAGGGACCCAAGCTCCTACGAGCAGTACTTC. This translates into CASSSERDPSSYEQYF.

The CDR3 coding sequence is TGTGCCAGTAGTATGGGAGGTAACACCGGGGAGCTGTTTTTT. Translation gives CASSMGGNTGELFF. This chain links TRBV19 with TRBJ2-2, with D tentatively TRBD2 (6 bases). V gave up 3 bases and J gave up 2 bases, with 7 bases separating them. Germline V gene data show CDR1 as LNHDA and CDR2 as SQIVND (reference sequence). This CDR3 region has 14 residues.

The genes are TRBV7-9 and TRBJ2-1; TRBD2 matches 7 bases. The germline gives CDR1 SEHNR, CDR2 FQNEAQ (reference sequence). V was clipped by 3 bases and J by 4 bases; unmatched bases: 3. The CDR3 runs 14 residues. In nucleotides, the CDR3 is TGTGCCAGCAGCTTCCGGGACTATTACAATGAGCAGTTCTTC. It specifies CASSFRDYYNEQFF.

V usage is TRBV11-2 and J usage is TRBJ2-4; D not certain. This CDR3 contains 16 residues. The germline V and J ends were trimmed by 5 bases and 0 bases, with 14 bases remaining between them. Germline-derived CDR1 and CDR2 are SGHAT and FQNNGV. CDR3 sequence: CASSERTELAKNIQYF. CDR3 nucleotides: TGTGCCAGCAGCGAGAGGACGGAACTAGCCAAAAACATTCAGTACTTC.

This chain links TRBV2 with TRBJ1-5; D perhaps matches TRBD1 (6 bases). Trimming stripped 6 bases from V and 0 bases from J, with 12 bases between. The CDR3 spans 15 residues. The germline CDR1 and CDR2 sequences are SNHLY and FYNNEI. CDR3 protein: CASSPTGFSNQPQHF. CDR3 sequence (DNA): TGTGCCAGCAGCCCAACAGGGTTTAGCAATCAGCCCCAGCATTTT.

The CDR3: CASSYSGASMEFF. For the CDR3, the DNA is TGTGCCAGCAGTTACTCCGGGGCCTCCATGGAGTTCTTC. V usage is TRBV6-6 and J usage is TRBJ2-1, with D perhaps assigned TRBD1 or TRBD2 (5 bases each). The CDR3 length is 13 residues. Per germline, CDR1 MNHNY and CDR2 SVGAGI (reference sequence). The ends were cut back, 0 bases at V and 14 bases at J, with 14 bases in the middle.

A word on this clone: Compared with germline, one end of the junction differs, possibly owing to a read error. The chain is built from TRBV11-2 and TRBJ2-7; either TRBD1 or TRBD2 may fit D (5 bases each). Germline V gene lookup returns CDR1 SGHAT and CDR2 FQNNGV. The CDR3 has 14 residues. CDR3 in amino acids: CASRLDSGSYEQYF. CDR3 nucleotide sequence: TGTGCCAGCAGATTAGACAGCGGATCCTACGAGCAGTACTTC.

The chain has TRBV7-9 and TRBJ2-2; 8 bases line up with TRBD1. The CDR3 has 12 amino acids. V gave up 10 bases and J gave up 10 bases; unmatched junction bases: 8. CDR1 SEHNR and CDR2 FQNEAQ come from the germline V gene (reference sequence). CDR3 sequence (DNA): TGTGCCATAAGGACAGGGAACGCGGAGCTGTTTTTT. The encoded protein is CAIRTGNAELFF. The full variable domain, with the rest looked up from reference TRBV7-9 and TRBJ2-2, is DTGVSQNPRHKITKRGQNVTFRCDPISEHNRLYWYRQTLGQGPEFLTYFQNEAQLEKSRLLSDRFSAERPKGSFSTLEIQRTEQGDSAMYLCAIRTGNAELFFGEGSRLTVL.

This rearrangement joins TRBV9 to TRBJ2-3, with 7 bases lining up with TRBD2. V was clipped by 2 bases and J by 2 bases; unmatched bases: 2. The CDR3 is 14 residues long. Germline values: CDR1 SGDLS, CDR2 YYNGEE. CDR3 coding DNA: TGTGCCAGCAGCGTTGAGCGGGACACAGATACGCAGTATTTT. This codes for CASSVERDTDTQYF.

The genes are TRBV6-5 and TRBJ1-2, with D possibly TRBD1 on 6 matching bases. V lost 6 bases to trimming and J lost 7 bases, with 18 bases between them. CDR1 is MNHEY and CDR2 is SVGAGI in the germline V gene. The CDR3 covers 14 residues. In DNA, the CDR3 is TGTGCCAGCAGCCCCGACAGGCAGATTCGTGGCTACACCTTC. Encoded protein: CASSPDRQIRGYTF.

The CDR3 DNA is TGTGCCAGCAGCTCAAATTGGCGGGACAATGAGCAGTTCTTC. Translation: CASSSNWRDNEQFF. The chain links TRBV11-1 to TRBJ2-1; possibly TRBD2 for D (5 bases). Germline values: CDR1 SGHAT, CDR2 FQDESV (reference sequence). The CDR3 totals 14 residues. Trimming removed 4 bases at V and 5 bases at J, with 12 bases between.

V usage is TRBV2 and J usage is TRBJ2-7; D is uncertain. From germline, CDR1 is SNHLY and CDR2 FYNNEI. V gave up 1 base and J gave up 1 base, with 11 bases separating them. CDR3 length equals 15 residues. The CDR3 spells CASSEGLISSYEQYF. CDR3 DNA sequence: TGTGCCAGCAGTGAAGGTTTGATAAGTTCCTACGAGCAGTACTTC.

The chain couples TRBV6-5 to TRBJ2-3; D is uncertain. The CDR3 spans 15 residues. Germline assignment: CDR1 MNHEY and CDR2 SVGAGI. The V gene lost 8 bases and the J gene lost 4 bases, with 19 bases spanning the gap. The CDR3: CASGNLRLGADTQYF. CDR3 nucleotides: TGTGCCAGCGGCAACCTGAGACTTGGGGCAGATACGCAGTATTTT.

V is TRBV7-9 and J is TRBJ1-1, with unresolved D. The CDR3 contains 13 residues. V dropped 2 bases and J dropped 5 bases, with 9 bases sitting between them. In germline, CDR1 is SEHNR, CDR2 FQNEAQ (reference sequence). The CDR3 loop is CASSLNSVTEAFF. DNA for the CDR3: TGTGCCAGCAGCTTAAATTCGGTGACTGAAGCTTTCTTT.

The chain couples TRBV5-1 to TRBJ1-1; D perhaps matches TRBD1 (5 bases). In germline, CDR1 is SGHRS, CDR2 YFSETQ. The CDR3 contains 15 residues. Trimming stripped 4 bases from V and 2 bases from J, with 15 bases between. The CDR3 is CASSQGQAKNTEAFF. CDR3 DNA: TGCGCCAGCAGCCAAGGACAAGCGAAAAACACTGAAGCTTTCTTT.

The rearrangement joins TRBV7-2 to TRBJ2-7, with 8 bases fitting TRBD1. The junction had 9 bases not matched to a gene; V was cut back by 5 bases and J by 6 bases. This CDR3 is built from 14 residues. From germline, CDR1 is SGHTA and CDR2 FQGNSA. The CDR3 is CASSPGQALGEQYF. CDR3 in DNA: TGTGCCAGCAGCCCGGGACAGGCCCTTGGCGAGCAGTACTTC.

This chain connects TRBV4-1 to TRBJ2-3; D is undetermined. Germline CDR1 MGHRA, CDR2 YSYEKL. This CDR3 spans 12 amino acids. V was trimmed by 4 bases and J by 5 bases, leaving 7 bases between them. As DNA, the CDR3 is TGCGCCAGCAGCCCCAGTAGAGATACGCAGTATTTT. Translated, it gives CASSPSRDTQYF.

The rearrangement links TRBV6-5 to TRBJ2-1; D is ambiguous. The CDR3 loop spans 11 amino acids. V was clipped by 2 bases and J by 10 bases, with 6 bases between them. Germline-derived CDR1 and CDR2 are MNHEY and SVGAGI. CDR3 in amino acids: CASSYKREQFF. The CDR3 DNA follows: TGTGCCAGCAGTTACAAGAGGGAGCAGTTCTTC.

The chain uses TRBV27 and TRBJ1-1; weak D call: TRBD1 (5 bases). Germline V gene sequence: CDR1 MNHEY, CDR2 SMNVEV (reference sequence). The CDR3 totals 13 residues. V was cut by 7 bases and J by 5 bases, with 14 bases left in between. CDR3 residues: CASTAIRGTEAFF. The CDR3 DNA sequence: TGTGCCAGCACCGCCATCCGGGGGACTGAAGCTTTCTTT.

The V call is TRBV7-8, the J call TRBJ2-1, with a possible D match to TRBD2 (5 bases). The CDR3 covers 14 residues. Germline V gives CDR1 SGHVS, CDR2 FQNEAQ. V was shortened by 1 base and J by 4 bases, with 8 bases between the two germline ends. CDR3 region: CASSLGRVYNEQFF. The CDR3 coding sequence is TGTGCCAGCAGCTTAGGGCGGGTTTACAATGAGCAGTTCTTC. Combining the CDR3 with reference TRBV7-8 and TRBJ2-1 gives the whole variable domain GAGVSQSPRYKVAKRGQDVALRCDPISGHVSLFWYQQALGQGPEFLTYFQNEAQLDKSGLPSDRFFAERPEGSVSTLKIQRTQQEDSAVYLCASSLGRVYNEQFFGPGTRLTVL.

The chain links TRBV7-6 to TRBJ1-3; a possible D gene is TRBD1 (5 bases). The CDR3 is 15 residues long. With 5 bases removed from V and 4 bases from J, the gap between germline ends came to 15 bases. Germline CDR1 is SGHVS and CDR2 is FNYEAQ. CDR3 loop: CASSPGTGRGNTIYF. The CDR3 DNA reads as TGTGCCAGCAGCCCTGGGACTGGGCGAGGAAACACCATATATTTT.

The chain recombines TRBV11-3 with TRBJ2-3, with D possibly TRBD1 on 6 matching bases. Trimming pared 5 bases from V and 4 bases from J, leaving 10 bases between. The germline gives CDR1 SGHNT, CDR2 YENEEA. CDR3 length equals 13 residues. The CDR3, as DNA: TGTGCCAGCAGCCCGGGGACACCAGATACGCAGTATTTT. As protein: CASSPGTPDTQYF. The whole variable domain, remainder taken from reference TRBV11-3 and TRBJ2-3, is EAGVVQSPRYKIIEKKQPVAFWCNPISGHNTLYWYLQNLGQGPELLIRYENEEAVDDSQLPKDRFSAERLKGVDSTLKIQPAELGDSAVYLCASSPGTPDTQYFGPGTRLTVL.

The rearrangement joins TRBV19 to TRBJ2-1, with 10 bases fitting TRBD1. The V and J ends lost 7 bases and 0 bases, in that order; junction bases with no gene match: 6. CDR3 length: 16 amino acids. Germline V CDR1 and CDR2: LNHDA, SQIVND (reference sequence). Here the CDR3 reads CASTDRGLGSYNEQFF. The DNA of the CDR3 is TGTGCCAGTACTGACAGGGGGCTTGGCTCCTACAATGAGCAGTTCTTC.